This is a list of T cell receptor beta chains from one sample in a study of cytomegalovirus exposure and HLA in healthy donors. The method was immunoSEQ multiplex PCR; TCRdb's version includes in-frame clones alone and lacks a portion of them. In the table there are about 160,000 clones, approximately 81% of which are singletons. What was sequenced was PBMCs. The source is a man aged 18 to 30 in good health and CMV-seronegative. The CDR3 runs from the conserved cysteine through the conserved F or W. A D gene is named only where the DNA matches it firmly. Clone sizes are given selectively: once, few, many, or a class where the clone is expanded.

J gene: TRBJ2-1
clone size: -
D gene: TRBD2
V gene: TRBV25-1
CDR3 protein: CASSDYGTSVDEQFF
CDR3 DNA: TGTGCCAGCAGTGATTATGGGACTAGCGTCGATGAGCAGTTCTTC

J gene: TRBJ2-1
clone size: -
D gene: TRBD2
V gene: TRBV7-9
CDR3 protein: CASGAGGHSYNEQFF
CDR3 DNA: TGTGCCAGCGGGGCGGGAGGGCACTCCTACAATGAGCAGTTCTTC

J gene: TRBJ2-2
clone size: -
D gene: TRBD1
V gene: TRBV18
CDR3 protein: CASSPPSPGTGVTGELFF
CDR3 DNA: TGTGCCAGCTCACCACCTTCCCCCGGGACAGGGGTTACCGGGGAGCTGTTTTTT

J gene: TRBJ1-3
clone size: -
D gene: -
V gene: TRBV28
CDR3 protein: CASSPNSGNTIYF
CDR3 DNA: TGTGCCAGCAGTCCCAACTCTGGAAACACCATATATTTT

J gene: TRBJ2-2
clone size: few
D gene: TRBD2
V gene: TRBV7-9
CDR3 protein: CASSRFSGTRRTGELFF
CDR3 DNA: TGTGCCAGCAGCCGATTTAGCGGGACGAGACGCACCGGGGAGCTGTTTTTT

J gene: TRBJ1-6
clone size: -
D gene: -
V gene: TRBV5-1
CDR3 protein: CASSLVRSQNSPLHF
CDR3 DNA: TGCGCCAGCAGCTTGGTTAGGAGCCAAAATTCACCCCTCCACTTT

J gene: TRBJ1-6
clone size: -
D gene: -
V gene: TRBV6-1
CDR3 protein: CASSEAGYNSPLHF
CDR3 DNA: TGTGCCAGCAGTGAGGCAGGCTATAATTCACCCCTCCACTTT

J gene: TRBJ2-1
clone size: -
D gene: -
V gene: TRBV4-1
CDR3 protein: CASSQDRASVSSYNEQFF
CDR3 DNA: TGCGCCAGCAGCCAAGATAGGGCTAGCGTGAGCTCCTACAATGAGCAGTTCTTC

J gene: TRBJ2-6
clone size: -
D gene: TRBD1
V gene: TRBV15
CDR3 protein: CATSSAQGGANVLTF
CDR3 DNA: TGTGCCACCAGCAGTGCACAGGGGGGGGCCAACGTCCTGACTTTC

J gene: TRBJ1-4
clone size: -
D gene: TRBD1
V gene: TRBV19
CDR3 protein: CASSMRGTANEKLFF
CDR3 DNA: TGTGCCAGTAGTATGCGTGGGACAGCTAATGAAAAACTGTTTTTT

J gene: TRBJ1-1
clone size: -
D gene: -
V gene: TRBV7-9
CDR3 protein: CSSSTLRGTEAFF
CDR3 DNA: TGTTCCAGCAGCACCCTTAGGGGCACTGAAGCTTTCTTT

J gene: TRBJ2-7
clone size: -
D gene: TRBD2
V gene: TRBV5-4
CDR3 protein: CASSLSGGNEQYF
CDR3 DNA: TGTGCCAGCAGCCTGAGCGGGGGCAACGAGCAGTACTTC

J gene: TRBJ1-5
clone size: -
D gene: TRBD1
V gene: TRBV28
CDR3 protein: CASSPGDRGLYQPQHF
CDR3 DNA: TGTGCCAGCAGTCCTGGCGACAGGGGGTTGTATCAGCCCCAGCATTTT

J gene: TRBJ2-7
clone size: -
D gene: TRBD1
V gene: TRBV10-3
CDR3 protein: CAISAADRGYEQYF
CDR3 DNA: TGTGCCATCAGTGCCGCTGACAGGGGGTACGAGCAGTACTTC

J gene: TRBJ2-7
clone size: -
D gene: -
V gene: TRBV6-5
CDR3 protein: CASSRRGEQYF
CDR3 DNA: TGTGCCAGCAGCCGACGAGGGGAGCAGTACTTC

J gene: TRBJ1-6
clone size: few
D gene: -
V gene: TRBV9
CDR3 protein: CASSPAVGSSSPLHF
CDR3 DNA: TGTGCCAGCAGTCCGGCGGTGGGGAGTAGTTCACCCCTCCACTTT

J gene: TRBJ1-4
clone size: -
D gene: TRBD1
V gene: TRBV6-1
CDR3 protein: CASSEVFPGQGKLFF
CDR3 DNA: TGTGCCAGCAGTGAGGTATTCCCGGGACAGGGAAAACTGTTTTTT

J gene: TRBJ1-1
clone size: -
D gene: -
V gene: TRBV28
CDR3 protein: CASETANTEAFF
CDR3 DNA: TGTGCCAGCGAGACAGCGAACACTGAAGCTTTCTTT

J gene: TRBJ1-1
clone size: once
D gene: -
V gene: TRBV7-2
CDR3 protein: CASSPGVSLTEAFF
CDR3 DNA: TGTGCCAGCAGCCCAGGGGTCAGCCTAACTGAAGCTTTCTTT

J gene: TRBJ2-5
clone size: few
D gene: -
V gene: TRBV29-1
CDR3 protein: CSVDADSQETQYF
CDR3 DNA: TGCAGCGTTGACGCGGACAGCCAAGAGACCCAGTACTTC

J gene: TRBJ1-2
clone size: -
D gene: TRBD1
V gene: TRBV7-8
CDR3 protein: CASSPDRDYGYTF
CDR3 DNA: TGTGCCAGCAGCCCCGACAGGGACTATGGCTACACCTTC

J gene: TRBJ1-2
clone size: -
D gene: -
V gene: TRBV6-5
CDR3 protein: CASSYGGAGGYTF
CDR3 DNA: TGTGCCAGCAGTTACGGCGGGGCTGGTGGCTACACCTTC

J gene: TRBJ2-3
clone size: -
D gene: TRBD1
V gene: TRBV19
CDR3 protein: CASSIDPGTVSTDTQYF
CDR3 DNA: TGTGCCAGTAGTATAGATCCCGGGACAGTTAGCACAGATACGCAGTATTTT

J gene: TRBJ2-5
clone size: -
D gene: -
V gene: TRBV27
CDR3 protein: CASSPLVSQETQYF
CDR3 DNA: TGTGCCAGCAGTCCCCTCGTCTCCCAAGAGACCCAGTACTTC

J gene: TRBJ2-7
clone size: -
D gene: TRBD2
V gene: TRBV7-9
CDR3 protein: CASSPPGLAGYEQYF
CDR3 DNA: TGTGCCAGCAGCCCACCGGGACTAGCGGGGTACGAGCAGTACTTC

J gene: TRBJ2-5
clone size: -
D gene: TRBD1
V gene: TRBV18
CDR3 protein: CASSPRPPGQGFETQYF
CDR3 DNA: TGTGCCAGCTCACCCAGGCCACCGGGACAGGGTTTCGAGACCCAGTACTTC

J gene: TRBJ1-3
clone size: -
D gene: -
V gene: TRBV5-1
CDR3 protein: CASSLGKQSSGNTIYF
CDR3 DNA: TGCGCCAGCAGCTTGGGAAAACAAAGCTCTGGAAACACCATATATTTT

J gene: TRBJ1-5
clone size: -
D gene: -
V gene: TRBV28
CDR3 protein: CASGPGTLYQPQHF
CDR3 DNA: TGTGCCAGCGGACCTGGGACACTATATCAGCCCCAGCATTTT

J gene: TRBJ2-5
clone size: -
D gene: -
V gene: TRBV6-5
CDR3 protein: CASSYSAGFETQYF
CDR3 DNA: TGTGCCAGCAGTTACTCGGCGGGGTTTGAGACCCAGTACTTC

J gene: TRBJ2-4
clone size: once
D gene: -
V gene: TRBV5-8
CDR3 protein: CASTYFLPGVDIQYF
CDR3 DNA: TGTGCCAGCACCTACTTTCTTCCGGGAGTGGACATTCAGTACTTC